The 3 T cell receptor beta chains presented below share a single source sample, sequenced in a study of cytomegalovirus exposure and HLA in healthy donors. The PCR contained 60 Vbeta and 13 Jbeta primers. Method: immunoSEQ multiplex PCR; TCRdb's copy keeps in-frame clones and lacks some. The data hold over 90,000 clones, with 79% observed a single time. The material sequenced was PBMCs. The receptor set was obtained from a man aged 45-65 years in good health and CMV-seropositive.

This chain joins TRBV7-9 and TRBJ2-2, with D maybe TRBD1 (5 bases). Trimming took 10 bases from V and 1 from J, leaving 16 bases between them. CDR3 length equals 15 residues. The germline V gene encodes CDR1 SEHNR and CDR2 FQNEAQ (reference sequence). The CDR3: CATPGRQGNTGELFF. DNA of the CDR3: TGTGCCACCCCCGGTAGGCAGGGGAACACCGGGGAGCTGTTTTTT. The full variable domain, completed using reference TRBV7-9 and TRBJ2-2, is DTGVSQNPRHKITKRGQNVTFRCDPISEHNRLYWYRQTLGQGPEFLTYFQNEAQLEKSRLLSDRFSAERPKGSFSTLEIQRTEQGDSAMYLCATPGRQGNTGELFFGEGSRLTVL.

The CDR3 is CASSQDRGTGVGSGNTIYF. The CDR3 DNA reads as TGCGCCAGCAGCCAAGATCGGGGAACAGGGGTAGGCTCTGGAAACACCATATATTTT. V gene TRBV4-3 combines with J gene TRBJ1-3; the match to TRBD1 covers 7 bases. Germline CDR1 is LGHNA and CDR2 is YSLEER. The CDR3 sequence is 19 residues long. The V gene end was trimmed by 0 bases and the J gene end by 0 bases; junction bases not matched to a gene: 11.

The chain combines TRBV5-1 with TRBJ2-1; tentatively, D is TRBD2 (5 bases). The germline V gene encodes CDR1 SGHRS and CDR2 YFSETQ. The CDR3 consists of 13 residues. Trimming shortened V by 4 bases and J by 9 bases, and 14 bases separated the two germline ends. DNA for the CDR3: TGCGCCAGCAGCGGGAGCTTTGGAGGTGAGCAGTTCTTC. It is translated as CASSGSFGGEQFF.